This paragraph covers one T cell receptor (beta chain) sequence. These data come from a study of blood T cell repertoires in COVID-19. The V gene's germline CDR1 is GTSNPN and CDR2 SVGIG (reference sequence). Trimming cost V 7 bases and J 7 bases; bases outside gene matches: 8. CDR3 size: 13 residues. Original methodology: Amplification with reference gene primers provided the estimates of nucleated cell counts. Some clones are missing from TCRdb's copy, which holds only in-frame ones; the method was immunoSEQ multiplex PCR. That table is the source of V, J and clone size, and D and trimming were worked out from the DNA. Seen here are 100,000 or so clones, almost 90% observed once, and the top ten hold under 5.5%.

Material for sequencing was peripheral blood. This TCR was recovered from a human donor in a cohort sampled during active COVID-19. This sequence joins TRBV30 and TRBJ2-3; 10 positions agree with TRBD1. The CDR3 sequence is CAFRQGARNTQYF. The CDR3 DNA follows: TGTGCCTTTCGACAGGGGGCGAGGAATACGCAGTATTTT.